These 28 T cell receptor beta chains originate from one sample sequenced in a study of radiotherapy plus CTLA-4 blockade in lung cancer. Using immunoSEQ multiplex PCR, the repertoire was profiled, and TCRdb retains in-frame clones only, with some absent. Of about 120,000 clones listed, about four fifths are singletons. The sequences come from peripheral blood, collected from a patient treated with radiotherapy plus ipilimumab. These receptors all stem from a human donor with non-small cell lung cancer who had a partial response to radiotherapy plus ipilimumab.

The chain has TRBV19 and TRBJ1-1; 7 bases match TRBD1. Germline assignment: CDR1 LNHDA and CDR2 SQIVND (reference sequence). The V gene end was trimmed by 2 bases and the J gene end by 4 bases; junction bases not matched to a gene: 4. The CDR3 runs 14 residues. This CDR3 is CASSISGGITEAFF. The CDR3 nucleotides read TGTGCCAGTAGTATATCAGGGGGAATCACTGAAGCTTTCTTT.

V gene TRBV28 combines with J gene TRBJ1-2; 11 bases line up with TRBD1. Looked up from germline, CDR1 is MDHEN and CDR2 is SYDVKM. V shed 6 bases and J 4 bases; nucleotides not matched to a gene: 4. This CDR3 is built from 14 residues. The CDR3 reads CASRGQGAPYGYTF. CDR3 DNA: TGTGCCAGCAGAGGACAGGGGGCACCCTATGGCTACACCTTC.

Notes on this clone: Relative to the germline gene, one junction end is altered; a read error may explain this. The V and J genes are TRBV10-1 and TRBJ1-1, with D possibly being TRBD1 (5 bases). Germline CDR1 WNHNN, CDR2 SYGVQD (reference sequence). The CDR3 is 14 residues long. The DNA for the CDR3 is TGCGCCAGCAGTGAGGGTGGATTGGACACTAAAGCTTTCTTT. Encoded protein: CASSEGGLDTKAFF.

The chain uses TRBV5-4 and TRBJ2-1, with D possibly TRBD1 on 6 matching bases. This CDR3 comprises 15 residues. Trimming cost V 0 bases and J 3 bases, with 10 bases left between them. The germline CDR1 and CDR2 sequences are SGHNT and YYREEE (reference sequence). The DNA for the CDR3 is TGTGCCAGCAGCTTGGAGCAGGGGAACTACAATGAGCAGTTCTTC. Its translation is CASSLEQGNYNEQFF.

In the case of this clone: The identical CDR3 is also encoded by other nucleotide sequences in the sample. The chain links TRBV28 to TRBJ1-5, with D maybe TRBD1 (6 bases). Trimming left V 5 bases short and J 0 bases short, with 8 bases between. CDR3 size: 14 residues. In germline, CDR1 is MDHEN, CDR2 SYDVKM. CDR3 sequence: CASSGQISNQPQHF. The CDR3 DNA sequence: TGTGCCAGCAGTGGACAGATTAGCAATCAGCCCCAGCATTTT.

The rearrangement uses TRBV6-4 and TRBJ1-1, with D possibly TRBD1 on 5 matching bases. There are 13 residues in the CDR3. V lost 8 bases and J lost 4, with 14 bases in between. Germline V CDR1 and CDR2: MRHNA, SNTAGT. The CDR3 is CASSQARGTEAFF. The CDR3 coding sequence is TGTGCCAGCTCCCAAGCAAGGGGCACTGAAGCTTTCTTT.

The chain links TRBV27 to TRBJ1-1; 8 positions agree with TRBD1. Germline V lookup: CDR1 MNHEY, CDR2 SMNVEV (reference sequence). Trimming took 5 bases from V and 9 from J; bases not matched to a gene: 8. There are 13 residues in the CDR3. The CDR3 here is CASSEDRGGKAFF. For the CDR3, the DNA is TGTGCCAGCAGTGAAGACAGGGGTGGGAAAGCTTTCTTT.

The chain recombines TRBV13 with TRBJ2-1; 8 bases are a match to TRBD2. V trimming: 5 bases; J trimming: 8 bases; junction bases outside the gene matches: 14. Germline CDR1 reads PRHDT; CDR2 reads FYEKMQ (reference sequence). The CDR3 extends over 16 amino acids. This CDR3 reads CASSPERAGVTDEQFF. CDR3 sequence (DNA): TGTGCCAGCAGCCCAGAGCGAGCGGGAGTAACTGATGAGCAGTTCTTC.

This clone was picked up a small number of times. The V gene is TRBV10-1, the J gene TRBJ1-4; D unresolved. Between the trimmed V and J ends, which lost 4 bases and 4 bases, there was a span of 10 bases. CDR3 size: 14 residues. The germline CDR1 and CDR2 sequences are WNHNN and SYGVQD (reference sequence). For the CDR3, the DNA is TGCGCCAGCAGTGGAGGAAGTTATAATGAAAAACTGTTTTTT. This encodes CASSGGSYNEKLFF.

This chain joins TRBV10-3 and TRBJ2-5, with TRBD2 matching 11 bases. The germline gives CDR1 ENHRY, CDR2 SYGVKD. Losses at the gene ends were 8 bases for V and 5 bases for J; bases not matched to a gene: 7. This CDR3 contains 14 residues. CDR3 nucleotides: TGTGCCATCGCACTAGCGGGAGATACGGAGACCCAGTACTTC. Protein sequence: CAIALAGDTETQYF.

A single count supports this clone. The chain carries TRBV2 and TRBJ2-2; 10 bases agree with TRBD2. Germline trimming cut 6 bases from V and 1 base from J; bases unmatched to any gene: 5. CDR1 is SNHLY, CDR2 FYNNEI, per germline. The CDR3 runs 16 residues. This CDR3 reads CASSSRLAGNTGELFF. CDR3 in DNA: TGTGCCAGCAGCTCCCGACTAGCGGGGAACACCGGGGAGCTGTTTTTT.

The chain recombines TRBV5-1 with TRBJ2-5; TRBD2 is a possible D gene (6 bases). V lost 4 bases, J lost 2 bases, and 12 bases lay in between. This CDR3 is built from 14 residues. Per germline, CDR1 SGHRS and CDR2 YFSETQ. The CDR3 DNA is TGCGCCAGCAGCCCCGGGGGTACTCAAGAGACCCAGTACTTC. It encodes CASSPGGTQETQYF.

This clone was picked up a small number of times. The V gene is TRBV4-2, the J gene TRBJ2-1, with 13 nucleotides matching TRBD2. With 0 bases clipped from V and 8 bases from J, the junction kept 4 bases outside the gene matches. The germline V gene encodes CDR1 LGHNA and CDR2 YNFKEQ. The CDR3 is 16 amino acids. The CDR3 spells CASSQDLGLAGDEQFF. The CDR3 region has the DNA TGTGCCAGCAGCCAAGATCTAGGACTAGCGGGAGATGAGCAGTTCTTC.

In this sample, this clone turned up once. The chain employs TRBV2 and TRBJ1-1, with 10 bases fitting TRBD1. V gave up 7 bases and J gave up 0 bases; unmatched junction bases: 8. This CDR3 has 16 residues. Germline loops: CDR1 SNHLY, CDR2 FYNNEI. Here the CDR3 reads CASIKDRGGVNTEAFF. Written as DNA, the CDR3 is TGTGCCAGCATCAAGGACAGGGGGGGCGTGAACACTGAAGCTTTCTTT.

This clone was seen just once. This chain uses TRBV10-3 with TRBJ2-5; D is possibly TRBD2 (6 bases). Germline V gene data show CDR1 as ENHRY and CDR2 as SYGVKD. Trimming stripped 6 bases from V and 1 base from J, with 18 bases between. CDR3 length equals 16 residues. The CDR3 region has the DNA TGTGCCATCAGAGCCGGGACTCCCAGTGCCCAAGAGACCCAGTACTTC. Protein: CAIRAGTPSAQETQYF.

The chain employs TRBV7-2 and TRBJ2-1; 7 nucleotides line up with TRBD2. V was clipped by 2 bases and J by 4 bases; unmatched bases: 5. Germline V gives CDR1 SGHTA, CDR2 FQGNSA. There are 15 residues in the CDR3. CDR3 region: CASSLSSGDYNEQFF. As DNA, the CDR3 is TGTGCCAGCAGCTTATCCAGCGGGGATTACAATGAGCAGTTCTTC.

The chain employs TRBV7-2 and TRBJ1-2; the match to TRBD1 covers 9 bases. The CDR3 length is 14 residues. Losses at the gene ends were 2 bases for V and 14 bases for J; bases not matched to a gene: 12. Germline lookup yields CDR1 SGHTA and CDR2 FQGNSA. The CDR3 here is CASSLWESRDRVTF. For the CDR3, the DNA is TGTGCCAGCAGCTTATGGGAATCCCGGGACAGGGTAACCTTC. The whole variable domain, remainder taken from reference TRBV7-2 and TRBJ1-2, is GAGVSQSPSNKVTEKGKDVELRCDPISGHTALYWYRQSLGQGLEFLIYFQGNSAPDKSGLPSDRFSAERTGGSVSTLTIQRTQQEDSAVYLCASSLWESRDRVTFGSGTRLTVV.

The chain couples TRBV28 to TRBJ2-7; D is ambiguous. The ends were cut back, 6 bases at V and 7 bases at J, with 13 bases in the middle. The CDR3 covers 12 residues. Germline values: CDR1 MDHEN, CDR2 SYDVKM. CDR3 bases: TGTGCCAGCAGGTCGGCCCTAGGAGAGCAGTACGTC. Translated: CASRSALGEQYV.

This clone was seen a handful of times. The genes are TRBV5-3 and TRBJ2-7; the D is unclear. TRBV5-3 carries the ORF label, with uncertain function. This CDR3 has 11 residues. The V gene lost 4 bases and the J gene lost 6 bases, with 8 bases spanning the gap. CDR3 sequence: CARSGRGEQYV. CDR3 bases: TGTGCCAGAAGCGGCCGAGGCGAGCAGTACGTC.

This clone was seen only a few times. The chain couples TRBV7-2 to TRBJ2-1; TRBD2 matches 11 bases. The germline CDR1 and CDR2 sequences are SGHTA and FQGNSA. The trim removed 5 bases at V and 5 bases at J, leaving 5 bases unmatched. The CDR3 length is 15 residues. Here the CDR3 reads CASSALAGGNNEQFF. CDR3 sequence (DNA): TGTGCCAGCAGCGCCCTAGCGGGAGGAAACAATGAGCAGTTCTTC.

V usage is TRBV19 and J usage is TRBJ2-2, with 11 nucleotides matching TRBD2. The V and J ends lost 4 bases and 3 bases, in that order; junction bases with no gene match: 4. The germline gives CDR1 LNHDA, CDR2 SQIVND (reference sequence). The CDR3 has 16 residues. Here the CDR3 reads CASSTILAGDTGELFF. Written as DNA, the CDR3 is TGTGCCAGTAGTACCATACTAGCGGGAGACACCGGGGAGCTGTTTTTT.

This clone was counted a single time. The J gene is TRBJ1-2, the V gene TRBV29-1; TRBD1 agrees at 10 bases. Looked up from germline, CDR1 is SQVTM and CDR2 is ANQGSEA. The trim removed 4 bases at V and 7 bases at J, leaving 3 bases unmatched. CDR3 length equals 12 residues. The CDR3 spells CSVGTGGTGYTF. DNA of the CDR3: TGCAGCGTTGGGACAGGGGGGACTGGCTACACCTTC.

The chain employs TRBV7-2 and TRBJ2-1; D perhaps matches TRBD1 (6 bases). The CDR3 runs 13 residues. V was trimmed by 4 bases and J by 13 bases, leaving 17 bases between them. Germline CDR1 and CDR2: SGHTA and FQGNSA. The CDR3 reads CASSWGQIKVQFF. CDR3 DNA: TGTGCCAGCAGCTGGGGGCAAATTAAGGTTCAGTTCTTC.

The J gene is TRBJ1-1, the V gene TRBV6-5; no definite D call. The germline CDR1 and CDR2 sequences are MNHEY and SVGAGI. With 6 bases removed from V and 2 bases from J, the gap between germline ends came to 10 bases. The CDR3 sequence is 13 residues long. CDR3 region: CASSSRPNTEAFF. Here the CDR3 DNA reads TGTGCCAGCAGCTCCCGTCCCAACACTGAAGCTTTCTTT.

V and J are TRBV7-9 and TRBJ1-5; D call uncertain. V was pared by 0 bases and J by 6 bases, with 12 bases between. Germline CDR1 SEHNR, CDR2 FQNEAQ (reference sequence). The CDR3 has 15 amino acids. CDR3 sequence: CASSLASVGGQPQHF. CDR3 DNA: TGTGCCAGCAGCTTAGCATCTGTAGGAGGTCAGCCCCAGCATTTT.

The rearrangement uses TRBV7-2 and TRBJ1-5; TRBD1 matches at 10 bases. Germline loops: CDR1 SGHTA, CDR2 FQGNSA. The ends lost 8 bases at V and 6 bases at J; junction bases unmatched: 4. The CDR3 totals 13 residues. The CDR3 sequence is CASRQGAGQPQHF. CDR3 bases: TGTGCCAGCCGACAGGGGGCAGGTCAGCCCCAGCATTTT.

A few counts support this clone. CDR3 bases: TGTGCCAGCAGCTTTCTCAGCGGGAGTGGGGCCGGGGAGCTGTTTTTT. This translates into CASSFLSGSGAGELFF. The chain links TRBV7-2 to TRBJ2-2, with 8 bases that match TRBD2. The ends lost 3 bases at V and 6 bases at J; junction bases unmatched: 9. CDR1 and CDR2 (germline): SGHTA, FQGNSA. The CDR3 loop spans 16 amino acids.

This rearrangement joins TRBV6-6 to TRBJ2-1, with unresolved D. V lost 11 bases, J lost 8 bases, and 19 bases lay in between. Germline CDR1 MNHNY, CDR2 SVGAGI (reference sequence). The CDR3 has 13 amino acids. The CDR3 loop reads CASVPLKADEQFF. The DNA for the CDR3 is TGTGCCTCCGTACCCTTAAAAGCCGATGAGCAGTTCTTC.